Listed here is a single T cell receptor beta chain. In the original workflow: From reference gene primer amplification, estimates of nucleated cell counts were derived. Profiling relied on immunoSEQ multiplex PCR, and the TCRdb table lists in-frame clones only, not all of them. That table supplies the V and J calls and clone size; D and trimming were determined from the DNA. The table lists about 440,000 clones, around 89% of them singletons, with 4% to 4.5% in the top ten. This record belongs to a study of blood T cell repertoires in COVID-19. On the study more broadly: Both acute and convalescent COVID-19 samples were obtained from the United States, Italy and Spain. Sample material is recorded as cDNA or gDNA derived from T cells, B-cell-depleted T cells, or PBMCs.

The specimen sequenced was peripheral blood. The origin of this receptor is a woman aged 25 to 39 with acute or convalescent COVID-19.

DNA of the CDR3: TGTGCCTGGAGTGTACCCTCAGTGAAATTGAACACTGAAGCTTTCTTT. Protein product: CAWSVPSVKLNTEAFF. The chain has TRBV30 and TRBJ1-1; no reliable D call. With 0 bases removed from V and 0 bases from J, the gap between germline ends came to 14 bases. Per the germline V gene, CDR1 is GTSNPN and CDR2 is SVGIG (reference sequence). The CDR3 totals 16 residues.